Listed below are T cell receptor beta chains from one sample, sequenced in a study of high-grade serous ovarian cancer treatment subgroups. TCRdb's table, derived via immunoSEQ multiplex PCR, lists solely in-frame clones and lacks some. Seen here are fewer than 4,000 clones, 55% to 70% observed once, and the top ten hold roughly 15%. The sequenced sample was tumor tissue. These receptors were taken from a human donor with high-grade serous ovarian cancer. CDR3s include the opening cysteine and the closing phenylalanine or tryptophan. A D gene is named only where the DNA matches it firmly. Size is omitted from some rows. Given values are once, few, many or a class for expanded clones.

clone_size: .
j_call: TRBJ2-1
v_call: TRBV7-9
d_call: .
cdr3_aa: CASRKNTVSSYNEQFF
cdr3_nt: TGTGCCAGCCGTAAAAATACAGTGAGCTCCTACAATGAGCAGTTCTTC

clone_size: .
j_call: TRBJ1-1
v_call: TRBV7-8
d_call: TRBD1
cdr3_aa: CASSLGQGMNTEAFF
cdr3_nt: TGTGCCAGCAGCTTAGGACAGGGCATGAACACTGAAGCTTTCTTT

clone_size: .
j_call: TRBJ2-7
v_call: TRBV6-6
d_call: .
cdr3_aa: CASSYSSSGHEQYF
cdr3_nt: TGTGCCAGCAGTTACTCGAGTTCAGGCCACGAGCAGTACTTC

clone_size: .
j_call: TRBJ1-1
v_call: TRBV7-9
d_call: .
cdr3_aa: CASSASYGAQVEAFF
cdr3_nt: TGTGCCAGCAGCGCTAGCTACGGGGCACAGGTTGAAGCTTTCTTT

clone_size: .
j_call: TRBJ2-5
v_call: TRBV7-6
d_call: .
cdr3_aa: CASSLEGQETQYF
cdr3_nt: TGTGCCAGCAGCTTAGAGGGCCAAGAGACCCAGTACTTC

clone_size: .
j_call: TRBJ1-1
v_call: TRBV2
d_call: .
cdr3_aa: CASSRGQLNTEAFF
cdr3_nt: TGTGCCAGCAGCCGGGGACAACTGAACACTGAAGCTTTCTTT

clone_size: .
j_call: TRBJ2-7
v_call: TRBV4-1
d_call: .
cdr3_aa: CASSHFPGLSYEQYF
cdr3_nt: TGCGCCAGCAGCCATTTCCCGGGACTTTCCTACGAGCAGTACTTC

clone_size: .
j_call: TRBJ1-6
v_call: TRBV18
d_call: TRBD1
cdr3_aa: CASSPRDRLYNSPLHF
cdr3_nt: TGTGCCAGCTCACCTCGGGACAGACTTTATAATTCACCCCTCCACTTT

clone_size: once
j_call: TRBJ1-1
v_call: TRBV5-5
d_call: TRBD1
cdr3_aa: CASSSFRDREGTEAFF
cdr3_nt: TGTGCCAGCAGCTCCTTCCGGGACAGGGAAGGCACTGAAGCTTTCTTT

clone_size: few
j_call: TRBJ2-7
v_call: TRBV2
d_call: .
cdr3_aa: CASSNYEQYF
cdr3_nt: TGTGCCAGCAGTAACTACGAGCAGTACTTC

clone_size: .
j_call: TRBJ2-3
v_call: TRBV27
d_call: TRBD2
cdr3_aa: CATKKLAGGADTQYF
cdr3_nt: TGTGCCACCAAGAAGCTAGCGGGGGGGGCAGATACGCAGTATTTT

clone_size: .
j_call: TRBJ1-4
v_call: TRBV28
d_call: .
cdr3_aa: CASSTTTGKLFF
cdr3_nt: TGTGCCAGCAGCACTACTACCGGCAAACTGTTTTTT

clone_size: .
j_call: TRBJ1-2
v_call: TRBV6-5
d_call: .
cdr3_aa: CASRTDIYGYTF
cdr3_nt: TGTGCCAGCAGGACAGACATCTATGGCTACACCTTC

clone_size: .
j_call: TRBJ1-2
v_call: TRBV6-5
d_call: .
cdr3_aa: CASSFQGANYGYTF
cdr3_nt: TGTGCCAGCAGTTTTCAGGGAGCTAACTATGGCTACACCTTC

clone_size: .
j_call: TRBJ1-1
v_call: TRBV2
d_call: .
cdr3_aa: CASSDQGRGTEAFF
cdr3_nt: TGTGCCAGCAGTGATCAGGGGCGGGGCACTGAAGCTTTCTTT

clone_size: .
j_call: TRBJ1-1
v_call: TRBV12-2
d_call: .
cdr3_aa: CASRLRYRSGDSAEAFF
cdr3_nt: TGTGCAAGTCGCTTAAGGTACCGGTCGGGGGATAGTGCTGAAGCTTTCTTT

clone_size: .
j_call: TRBJ2-3
v_call: TRBV11-2
d_call: .
cdr3_aa: CASSLDLLTDTQYF
cdr3_nt: TGTGCCAGCAGCTTAGATCTCCTCACAGATACGCAGTATTTT

clone_size: .
j_call: TRBJ1-2
v_call: TRBV6-5
d_call: .
cdr3_aa: CASSYDRTVVLYGYTF
cdr3_nt: TGTGCCAGCAGTTACGACAGGACCGTCGTTCTCTATGGCTACACCTTC

clone_size: .
j_call: TRBJ1-2
v_call: TRBV28
d_call: TRBD1
cdr3_aa: CASSLPQGFRFGGYTF
cdr3_nt: TGTGCCAGCAGTTTGCCACAGGGGTTTCGTTTTGGTGGCTACACCTTC

clone_size: .
j_call: TRBJ2-1
v_call: TRBV7-9
d_call: .
cdr3_aa: CASSLSGGLRKHNEQFF
cdr3_nt: TGTGCCAGCAGCTTAAGTGGGGGGCTAAGGAAACACAATGAGCAGTTCTTC

clone_size: .
j_call: TRBJ2-7
v_call: TRBV29-1
d_call: .
cdr3_aa: CSVERQGTHEQYF
cdr3_nt: TGCAGCGTTGAACGGCAGGGAACCCACGAGCAGTACTTC

clone_size: .
j_call: TRBJ1-1
v_call: TRBV29-1
d_call: .
cdr3_aa: CSGLGTGIEAFF
cdr3_nt: TGCAGCGGGCTAGGCACAGGGATCGAAGCTTTCTTT

clone_size: hyperexpanded
j_call: TRBJ1-1
v_call: TRBV9
d_call: .
cdr3_aa: CASSVARGFTEAFF
cdr3_nt: TGTGCCAGCAGCGTAGCGCGGGGCTTCACTGAAGCTTTCTTT

clone_size: .
j_call: TRBJ1-1
v_call: TRBV6-1
d_call: TRBD1
cdr3_aa: CASSRDSENTEAFF
cdr3_nt: TGTGCCAGCAGTCGGGACAGCGAGAACACTGAAGCTTTCTTT

clone_size: .
j_call: TRBJ1-2
v_call: TRBV2
d_call: .
cdr3_aa: CASRDTGHLDGYTF
cdr3_nt: TGTGCCAGCAGAGATACAGGCCACCTGGATGGCTACACCTTC

clone_size: .
j_call: TRBJ1-4
v_call: TRBV7-8
d_call: .
cdr3_aa: CASSRTEGREKLFF
cdr3_nt: TGTGCCAGCAGCAGGACAGAAGGACGTGAAAAACTGTTTTTT